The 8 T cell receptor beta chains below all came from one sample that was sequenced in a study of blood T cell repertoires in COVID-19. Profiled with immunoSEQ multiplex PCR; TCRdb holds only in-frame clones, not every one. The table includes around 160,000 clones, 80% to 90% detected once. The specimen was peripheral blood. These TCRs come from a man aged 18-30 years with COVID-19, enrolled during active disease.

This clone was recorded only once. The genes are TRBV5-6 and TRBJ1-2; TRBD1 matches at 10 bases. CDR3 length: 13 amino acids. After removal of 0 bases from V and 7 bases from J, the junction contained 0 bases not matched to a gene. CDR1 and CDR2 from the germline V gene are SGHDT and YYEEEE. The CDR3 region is CASSLGQGAGYTF. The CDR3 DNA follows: TGTGCCAGCAGCTTGGGACAGGGGGCTGGCTACACCTTC. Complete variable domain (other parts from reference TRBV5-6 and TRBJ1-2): DAGVTQSPTHLIKTRGQQVTLRCSPKSGHDTVSWYQQALGQGPQFIFQYYEEEERQRGNFPDRFSGHQFPNYSSELNVNALLLGDSALYLCASSLGQGAGYTFGSGTRLTVV.

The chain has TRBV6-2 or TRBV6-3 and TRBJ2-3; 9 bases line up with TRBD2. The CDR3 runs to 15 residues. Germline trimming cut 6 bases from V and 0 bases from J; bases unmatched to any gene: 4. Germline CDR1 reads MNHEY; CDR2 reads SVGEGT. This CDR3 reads CASSPTSGSTDTQYF. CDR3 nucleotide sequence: TGTGCCAGCAGCCCAACTAGCGGGAGCACAGATACGCAGTATTTT.

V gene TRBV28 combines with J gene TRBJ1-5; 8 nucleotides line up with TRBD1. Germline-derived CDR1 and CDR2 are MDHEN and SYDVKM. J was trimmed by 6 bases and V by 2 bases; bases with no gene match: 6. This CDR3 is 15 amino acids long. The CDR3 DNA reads TGTGCCAGCAGTTTACGTCAGGGGGCGATTCAGCCCCAGCATTTT. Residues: CASSLRQGAIQPQHF.

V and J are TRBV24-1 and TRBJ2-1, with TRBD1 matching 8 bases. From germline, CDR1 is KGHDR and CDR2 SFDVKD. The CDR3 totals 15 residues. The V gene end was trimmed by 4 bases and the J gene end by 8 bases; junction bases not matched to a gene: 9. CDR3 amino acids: CATSDPDRGGDEQFF. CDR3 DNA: TGTGCCACCAGTGACCCCGACAGGGGCGGCGATGAGCAGTTCTTC.

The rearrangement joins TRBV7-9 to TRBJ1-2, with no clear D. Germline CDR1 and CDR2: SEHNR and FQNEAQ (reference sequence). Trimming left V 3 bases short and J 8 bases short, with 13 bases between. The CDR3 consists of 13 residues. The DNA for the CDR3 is TGTGCCAGCAGCTTGTTGGCGGCCCGGGGCTACACCTTC. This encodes CASSLLAARGYTF.

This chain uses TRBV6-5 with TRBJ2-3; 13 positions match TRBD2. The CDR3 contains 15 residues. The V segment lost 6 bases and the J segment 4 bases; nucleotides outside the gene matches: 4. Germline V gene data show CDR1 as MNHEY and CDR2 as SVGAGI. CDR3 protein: CASSRTSGSADTQYF. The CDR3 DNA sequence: TGTGCCAGCAGCCGGACTAGCGGGAGTGCAGATACGCAGTATTTT.

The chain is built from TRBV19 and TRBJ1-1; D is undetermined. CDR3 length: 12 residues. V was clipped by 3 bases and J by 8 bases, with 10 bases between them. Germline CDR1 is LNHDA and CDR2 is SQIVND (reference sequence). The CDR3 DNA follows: TGTGCCAGTAGTATTTCGCCAGTCGAAGCTTTCTTT. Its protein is CASSISPVEAFF.

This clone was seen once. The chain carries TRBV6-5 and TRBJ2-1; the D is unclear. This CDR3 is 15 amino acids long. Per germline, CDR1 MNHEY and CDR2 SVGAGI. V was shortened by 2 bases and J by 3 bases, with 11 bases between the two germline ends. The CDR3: CASSYRGISYNEQFF. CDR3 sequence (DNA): TGTGCCAGCAGTTACCGAGGTATCAGCTACAATGAGCAGTTCTTC.